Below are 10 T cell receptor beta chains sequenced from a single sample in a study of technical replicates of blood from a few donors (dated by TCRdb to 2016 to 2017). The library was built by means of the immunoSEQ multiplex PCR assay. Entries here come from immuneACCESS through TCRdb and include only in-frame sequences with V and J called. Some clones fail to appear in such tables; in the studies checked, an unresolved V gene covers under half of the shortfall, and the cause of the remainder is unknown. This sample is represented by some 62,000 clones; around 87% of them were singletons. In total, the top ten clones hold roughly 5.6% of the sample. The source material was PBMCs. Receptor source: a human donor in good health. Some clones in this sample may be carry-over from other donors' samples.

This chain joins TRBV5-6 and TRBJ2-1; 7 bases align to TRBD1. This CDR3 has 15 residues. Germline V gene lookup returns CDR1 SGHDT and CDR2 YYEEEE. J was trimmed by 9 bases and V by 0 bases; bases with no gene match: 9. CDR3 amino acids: CASSLADREWGEQFF. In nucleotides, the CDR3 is TGTGCCAGCAGCTTGGCCGACAGGGAATGGGGTGAGCAGTTCTTC.

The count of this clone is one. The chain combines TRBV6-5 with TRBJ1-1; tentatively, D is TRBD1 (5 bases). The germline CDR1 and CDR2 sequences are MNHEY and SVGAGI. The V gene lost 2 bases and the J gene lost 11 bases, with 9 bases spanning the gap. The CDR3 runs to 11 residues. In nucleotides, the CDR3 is TGTGCCAGCAGTTACAGGGGAGGGGCTTTCTTT. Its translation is CASSYRGGAFF.

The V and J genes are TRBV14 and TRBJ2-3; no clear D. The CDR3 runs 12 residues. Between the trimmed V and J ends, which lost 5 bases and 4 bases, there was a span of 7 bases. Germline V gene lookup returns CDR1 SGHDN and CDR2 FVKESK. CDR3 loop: CASSFRSDTQYF. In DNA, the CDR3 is TGTGCCAGCAGCTTCCGTTCAGATACGCAGTATTTT.

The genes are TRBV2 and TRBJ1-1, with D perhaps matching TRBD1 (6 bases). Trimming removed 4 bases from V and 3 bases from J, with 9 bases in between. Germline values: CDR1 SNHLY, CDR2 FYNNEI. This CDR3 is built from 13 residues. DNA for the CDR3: TGTGCCAGCAGTGGTCAGGGGTACACTGAAGCTTTCTTT. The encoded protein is CASSGQGYTEAFF. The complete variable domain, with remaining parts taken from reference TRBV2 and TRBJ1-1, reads EPEVTQTPSHQVTQMGQEVILRCVPISNHLYFYWYRQILGQKVEFLVSFYNNEISEKSEIFDDQFSVERPDGSNFTLKIRSTKLEDSAMYFCASSGQGYTEAFFGQGTRLTVV.

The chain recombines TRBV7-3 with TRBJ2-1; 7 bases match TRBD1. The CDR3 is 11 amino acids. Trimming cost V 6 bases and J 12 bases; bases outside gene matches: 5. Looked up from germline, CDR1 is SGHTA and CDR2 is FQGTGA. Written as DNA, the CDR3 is TGTGCCAGCAGTTTGACAGGGAGGCAGTTCTTC. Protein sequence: CASSLTGRQFF.

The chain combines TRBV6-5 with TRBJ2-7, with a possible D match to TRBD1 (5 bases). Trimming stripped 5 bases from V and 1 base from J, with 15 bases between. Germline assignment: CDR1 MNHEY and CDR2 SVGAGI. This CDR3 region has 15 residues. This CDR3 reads CASSPRQSLSYEQYF. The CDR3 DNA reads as TGTGCCAGCAGTCCGAGACAGTCCCTTTCCTACGAGCAGTACTTC.

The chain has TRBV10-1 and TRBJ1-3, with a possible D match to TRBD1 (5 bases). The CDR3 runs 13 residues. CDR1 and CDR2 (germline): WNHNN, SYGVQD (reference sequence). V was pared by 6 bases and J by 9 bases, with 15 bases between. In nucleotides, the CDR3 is TGCGCCAGCAGCCTCCGGGGGGGGAGCACCATATATTTT. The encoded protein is CASSLRGGSTIYF.

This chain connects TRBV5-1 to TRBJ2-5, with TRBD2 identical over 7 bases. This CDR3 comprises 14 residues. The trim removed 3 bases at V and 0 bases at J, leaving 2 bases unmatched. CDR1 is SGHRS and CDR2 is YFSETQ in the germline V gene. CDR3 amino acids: CASSWGGNQETQYF. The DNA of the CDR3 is TGCGCCAGCAGCTGGGGGGGGAACCAAGAGACCCAGTACTTC.

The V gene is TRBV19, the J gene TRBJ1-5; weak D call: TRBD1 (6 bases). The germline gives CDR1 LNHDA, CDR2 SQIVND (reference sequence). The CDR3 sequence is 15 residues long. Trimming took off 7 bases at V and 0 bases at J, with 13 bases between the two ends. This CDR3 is CASMDRTSSNQPQHF. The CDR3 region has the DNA TGTGCCAGTATGGACAGAACCTCTAGCAATCAGCCCCAGCATTTT.

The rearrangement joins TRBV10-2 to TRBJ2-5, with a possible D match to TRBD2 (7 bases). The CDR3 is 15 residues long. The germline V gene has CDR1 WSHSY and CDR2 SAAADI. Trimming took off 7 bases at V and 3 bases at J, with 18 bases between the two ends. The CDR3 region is CASNEGGTSEETQYF. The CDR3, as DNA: TGCGCCAGCAACGAGGGGGGGACGTCGGAAGAGACCCAGTACTTC.